Presented here are 28 T cell receptor beta chains from one specimen sequenced in a study of T cell repertoires in cytomegalovirus infection. TCRdb re-called the reads through MiXCR, storing one row per CDR3 protein. Among hundreds of thousands of distinct CDR3 sequences listed, around 32% were seen once. The sample comprised PBMCs. The receptors were sampled from a human donor in good health (CMV status not recorded). Some clones in this sample may be carry-over from other donors' samples.

This clonotype was counted only a few times. Here the CDR3 reads CASSYGGAISVGELFF. Written as DNA, the CDR3 is TGTGCCAGCAGTTACGGGGGGGCGATATCGGTCGGGGAGCTGTTTTTT. This chain uses TRBV6-5 with TRBJ2-2; a possible D gene is TRBD2 (7 bases). This CDR3 is 16 amino acids long. The ends were cut back, 2 bases at V and 7 bases at J, with 17 bases in the middle. Germline V gene data show CDR1 as MNHEY and CDR2 as SVGAGI.

Of note for this clonotype: This may arise from a read error, as a much more abundant clone is one base away. It is likely a read error, because the conserved phenylalanine at the end of the CDR3 is missing. The V and J genes are TRBV7-2 and TRBJ2-1; D is ambiguous. Germline CDR1 reads SGHTA; CDR2 reads FQGNSA. The length of the CDR3 is 13 residues. Trimming shortened V by 7 bases and J by 6 bases, and 13 bases separated the two germline ends. The CDR3 coding sequence is TGTGCCAGCACCGGGCGCGTATCCAATGAGCAGTTCTCC. Protein sequence: CASTGRVSNEQFS.

This clonotype occurred a few times. V is TRBV5-4 and J is TRBJ2-7, with D possibly being TRBD1 (6 bases). The CDR3 contains 14 residues. CDR1 SGHNT and CDR2 YYREEE come from the germline V gene (reference sequence). The germline V and J ends were trimmed by 0 bases and 6 bases, with 13 bases remaining between them. The CDR3 reads CASSLAGAVGEQYF. CDR3 in DNA: TGTGCCAGCAGCTTGGCAGGGGCAGTGGGCGAGCAGTACTTC.

The CDR3 spells CATGTSGGSSTDTQYF. Written as DNA, the CDR3 is TGTGCCACCGGGACTAGCGGGGGATCTAGCACAGATACGCAGTATTTT. The chain is built from TRBV19 and TRBJ2-3; 14 bases fit TRBD2. Germline V gene lookup returns CDR1 LNHDA and CDR2 SQIVND (reference sequence). The CDR3 is made up of 16 amino acids. V dropped 10 bases and J dropped 0; count of bases not matched to a gene: 6.

This clonotype was counted between two and nine times. CDR3 in amino acids: CASNAPRQGSYEQYF. The DNA for the CDR3 is TGTGCCAGCAACGCCCCTAGGCAGGGCTCCTACGAGCAGTACTTC. The chain uses TRBV7-2 and TRBJ2-7; maybe TRBD1 (5 bases). V lost 7 bases to trimming and J lost 0 bases, with 16 bases between them. Germline-derived CDR1 and CDR2 are SGHTA and FQGNSA. There are 15 residues in the CDR3.

This clonotype was counted ten times or more. The chain couples TRBV4-3 to TRBJ1-5; no definite D call. Germline V gene lookup returns CDR1 LGHNA and CDR2 YSLEER. Between the trimmed V and J ends, which lost 0 bases and 6 bases, there was a span of 6 bases. This CDR3 is built from 13 residues. For the CDR3, the DNA is TGCGCCAGCAGCCAAGACGTGGGTCAGCCCCAGCATTTT. Translated: CASSQDVGQPQHF.

There are a few counts of this clonotype. The V and J genes are TRBV28 and TRBJ1-1; D is unclear. The CDR3 has 14 amino acids. V was trimmed by 3 bases and J by 4 bases, leaving 12 bases between them. Germline V gene sequence: CDR1 MDHEN, CDR2 SYDVKM. CDR3 nucleotides: TGTGCCAGCAGTTTTGAGAGGGTATCCACTGAAGCTTTCTTT. Protein: CASSFERVSTEAFF.

The genes are TRBV5-1 and TRBJ1-2, with TRBD1 matching 10 bases. This CDR3 region has 17 residues. Germline V gives CDR1 SGHRS, CDR2 YFSETQ. V lost 3 bases, J lost 0 bases, and 8 bases stayed unmatched. The CDR3 region is CASSYRDRGLTNYGYTF. The DNA of the CDR3 is TGCGCCAGCAGCTACCGGGACAGGGGTTTAACTAACTATGGCTACACCTTC.

This chain uses TRBV20-1 with TRBJ1-2, with a tentative D call TRBD1 (6 bases). Germline V gene data show CDR1 as DFQATT and CDR2 as SNEGSKA (reference sequence). The V end lost 4 bases, the J end lost 1 base, and 16 bases lay between the germline ends. The CDR3 runs to 15 residues. The CDR3, as DNA: TGCAGTGCTAAATTCTCTGGACAGCGTAACTATGGCTACACCTTC. Amino acid sequence: CSAKFSGQRNYGYTF.

This clonotype was observed at least ten times. The chain is built from TRBV7-2 and TRBJ1-1; 7 nucleotides line up with TRBD1. The CDR3 runs to 12 residues. V was clipped by 4 bases and J by 7 bases; unmatched bases: 3. Germline V CDR1 and CDR2: SGHTA, FQGNSA. CDR3 nucleotide sequence: TGTGCCAGCAGCTCCGACAGGGTTGAAGCTTTCTTT. Translation gives CASSSDRVEAFF.

This clonotype appeared many times. This chain uses TRBV7-8 with TRBJ1-6; a possible D gene is TRBD1 (6 bases). The length of the CDR3 is 14 residues. In germline, CDR1 is SGHVS, CDR2 FQNEAQ. Trimming cost V 2 bases and J 9 bases, with 11 bases left between them. CDR3 protein: CASSLLGAPSPLHF. CDR3 coding DNA: TGTGCCAGCAGCTTACTGGGGGCGCCTTCACCCCTCCACTTT.

The genes are TRBV20-1 and TRBJ1-2, with 7 positions matching TRBD1. The CDR3 sequence is 14 residues long. J gave up 5 bases and V 6 bases, and 12 bases lay outside the gene matches. The germline V gene has CDR1 DFQATT and CDR2 SNEGSKA (reference sequence). The CDR3 is CSAPRTGRTYGYTF. The CDR3 DNA is TGCAGTGCGCCGCGGACAGGACGGACTTATGGCTACACCTTC.

This clonotype showed up just a few times. V gene TRBV10-3 combines with J gene TRBJ1-1; D remains unclear. V was trimmed by 2 bases and J by 8 bases, leaving 12 bases between them. The CDR3 sequence is 13 residues long. In germline, CDR1 is ENHRY, CDR2 SYGVKD. CDR3: CAISEKIDGEAFF. CDR3 DNA: TGTGCCATCAGTGAGAAAATAGACGGAGAAGCTTTCTTT.

The chain recombines TRBV12-3 or TRBV12-4 with TRBJ1-2, with a possible D match to TRBD1 (6 bases). The CDR3 consists of 12 residues. V was trimmed by 5 bases and J by 4 bases, leaving 8 bases between them. The DNA of the CDR3 is TGTGCCAGCAGTCAGGACAGCTATGGCTACACCTTC. Translated, it gives CASSQDSYGYTF.

The chain joins TRBV12-3 or TRBV12-4 to TRBJ1-3; TRBD1 might be the D (5 bases). The CDR3 has 15 amino acids. V gave up 5 bases and J gave up 0 bases, with 11 bases separating them. The CDR3 DNA sequence: TGTGCCAGCAGTGGGACTCCGGTCTCTGGAAACACCATATATTTT. Its translation: CASSGTPVSGNTIYF.

A few counts support this clonotype. CDR3 coding DNA: TGTGCCAGCAGTCCCGCGGGGGAAGGAGACATTCAGTACTTC. It encodes CASSPAGEGDIQYF. The rearrangement uses TRBV6-2 or TRBV6-3 and TRBJ2-4; 7 positions match TRBD2. Germline trimming cut 5 bases from V and 8 bases from J; bases unmatched to any gene: 9. The CDR3 runs 14 residues. CDR1 is MNHEY, CDR2 SVGEGT, per germline.

This clonotype was seen a few times. The chain uses TRBV6-1 and TRBJ1-6; no firm D call. Trimming shortened V by 3 bases and J by 2 bases, and 5 bases separated the two germline ends. The CDR3 has 14 residues. The germline CDR1 and CDR2 sequences are MNHNS and SASEGT. The CDR3 bases are TGTGCCAGCAGTGACAGGACCTATAATTCACCCCTCCACTTT. Translating it yields CASSDRTYNSPLHF.

V usage is TRBV6-1 and J usage is TRBJ1-5; 8 bases align to TRBD1. Germline values: CDR1 MNHNS, CDR2 SASEGT. The CDR3 extends over 13 amino acids. After removal of 7 bases from V and 7 bases from J, the junction contained 6 bases not matched to a gene. The CDR3 DNA follows: TGTGCCAGCACCGCAGGGGGCGGGCAGCCCCAGCATTTT. The encoded protein is CASTAGGGQPQHF.

This clonotype was seen once. At one boundary the junction diverges from the germline segment, which might be a read error. The gene calls are TRBV27 and TRBJ2-4, with D unclear. The CDR3 has 14 residues. The germline V gene encodes CDR1 MNHEY and CDR2 SMNVEV (reference sequence). The CDR3 DNA reads as TGTGCCCGCAGTTCTCCGGTAGCCAAAAACATTCAGTACTTC. Its translation: CARSSPVAKNIQYF.

The J gene is TRBJ1-1, the V gene TRBV6-2 or TRBV6-3, with D possibly matching TRBD1 (5 bases). Germline CDR1 and CDR2: MNHEY and SVGEGT. The CDR3 extends over 14 amino acids. Deletions cut 2 bases from V and 2 bases from J, with 9 bases between. The CDR3 spells CASSYGGANTEAFF. CDR3 coding DNA: TGTGCCAGCAGTTACGGGGGAGCAAACACTGAAGCTTTCTTT.

Concerning this clonotype: A much bigger clone sits one base away, suggesting this may be a read error. Here the CDR3 omits its conserved ending phenylalanine or tryptophan, so a read error is the likely source. The CDR3 nucleotides are TGTGCCAGCAGCCCAACTGGACAGGGCCGCTCTGGGGCCAACGTCCTGACTCTC. Translation: CASSPTGQGRSGANVLTL. The chain recombines TRBV7-8 with TRBJ2-6, with 8 bases fitting TRBD1. The CDR3 has 18 amino acids. V was pared by 5 bases and J by 0 bases, with 9 bases of the junction left unmatched. Per the germline V gene, CDR1 is SGHVS and CDR2 is FQNEAQ.

This clonotype was counted a few times. This chain links TRBV25-1 with TRBJ1-1, with D maybe TRBD1 (5 bases). Germline-derived CDR1 and CDR2 are MGHDK and SYGVNS. The ends were cut back, 2 bases at V and 6 bases at J, with 10 bases in the middle. The length of the CDR3 is 13 residues. The CDR3, as DNA: TGTGCCAGCAGTGAAGAGGCAGGGCCTGAAGCTTTCTTT. This translates into CASSEEAGPEAFF.

This clonotype has only a few counts. This sequence joins TRBV29-1 and TRBJ2-7; weak D call: TRBD2 (6 bases). Per germline, CDR1 SQVTM and CDR2 ANQGSEA. This CDR3 is 14 amino acids long. V shed 4 bases and J shed 0 bases, with 13 bases lying between them. The CDR3 sequence: CSVVDRLVSYEQYF. CDR3 nucleotide sequence: TGCAGCGTTGTAGACCGACTAGTCTCCTACGAGCAGTACTTC.

This clonotype was counted at least ten times. The chain uses TRBV7-2 and TRBJ2-5; no clear D. V shed 2 bases and J shed 2 bases, with 6 bases lying between them. Germline V gives CDR1 SGHTA, CDR2 FQGNSA. The CDR3 runs 13 residues. The CDR3 nucleotides read TGTGCCAGCAGCTTAAGTCTGCAAGAGACCCAGTACTTC. Translating it yields CASSLSLQETQYF.

The genes are TRBV7-6 and TRBJ2-7, with D possibly matching TRBD1 (6 bases). CDR3 size: 13 residues. Germline V gives CDR1 SGHVS, CDR2 FNYEAQ. The ends were cut back, 5 bases at V and 7 bases at J, with 15 bases in the middle. The CDR3 sequence: CASSPARGGEQYF. The CDR3 DNA is TGTGCCAGCAGCCCGGCAAGAGGGGGAGAGCAGTACTTC. The full variable domain, completed using reference TRBV7-6 and TRBJ2-7, is GAGVSQSPRYKVTKRGQDVALRCDPISGHVSLYWYRQALGQGPEFLTYFNYEAQQDKSGLPNDRFSAERPEGSISTLTIQRTEQRDSAMYRCASSPARGGEQYFGPGTRLTVT.

Many counts were recorded for this clonotype. The V gene is TRBV4-2, the J gene TRBJ1-1; D not resolved. V was cut by 1 base and J by 1 base, with 7 bases left in between. CDR3 length equals 14 residues. The germline gives CDR1 LGHNA, CDR2 YNFKEQ. Here the CDR3 DNA reads TGTGCCAGCAGCCAAGGCGAAGGGAACACTGAAGCTTTCTTT. It yields the protein CASSQGEGNTEAFF.

Details on this clonotype: A read error is possible here, since a much larger clone lies one base away. The chain recombines TRBV7-2 with TRBJ2-7; no firm D call. The germline V gene has CDR1 SGHTA and CDR2 FQGNSA. The CDR3 has 13 residues. The CDR3 is CASSLVGHYAQYF. The CDR3 DNA is TGTGCCAGCAGCTTAGTTGGGCACTACGCGCAGTACTTC. Full variable domain (rest looked up from reference TRBV7-2 and TRBJ2-7): GAGVSQSPSNKVTEKGKDVELRCDPISGHTALYWYRQSLGQGLEFLIYFQGNSAPDKSGLPSDRFSAERTGGSVSTLTIQRTQQEDSAVYLCASSLVGHYAQYFGPGTRLTVT.

This clonotype was recorded at least ten times. The rearrangement links TRBV27 to TRBJ2-6; D gene unclear. Germline lookup yields CDR1 MNHEY and CDR2 SMNVEV (reference sequence). Trimming pared 6 bases from V and 3 bases from J, leaving 12 bases between. The CDR3 totals 15 residues. The chain's CDR3 is CASSVRGFGANVLTF. DNA of the CDR3: TGTGCCAGCAGCGTGAGAGGATTTGGGGCCAACGTCCTGACTTTC.